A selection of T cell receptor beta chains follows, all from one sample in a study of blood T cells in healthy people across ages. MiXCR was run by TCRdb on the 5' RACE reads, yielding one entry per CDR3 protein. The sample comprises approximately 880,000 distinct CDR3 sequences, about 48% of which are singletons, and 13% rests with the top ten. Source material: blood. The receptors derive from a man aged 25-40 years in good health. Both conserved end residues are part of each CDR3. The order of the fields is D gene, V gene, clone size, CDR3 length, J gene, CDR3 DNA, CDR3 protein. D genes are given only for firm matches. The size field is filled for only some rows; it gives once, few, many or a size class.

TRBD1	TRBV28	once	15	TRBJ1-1	TGTGCCAGCAGCCCCCGGACAGGGCGGTACACTGAAGCTTTCTTT	CASSPRTGRYTEAFF
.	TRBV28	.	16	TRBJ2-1	TGTGCCAGCAGTTCCTGGGGTAGACCCAATGTTCGTCGGCAGTTCTTC	CASSSWGRPNVRRQFF
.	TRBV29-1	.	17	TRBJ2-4	TGCAGCGTGGCCGGGACACCAGGGGACCTAGCCAAAAACATTCAGTACTTC	CSVAGTPGDLAKNIQYF
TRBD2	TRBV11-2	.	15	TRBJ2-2	TGTGCCAGCAGCCTTCTAGCGGGGGCCTCCGGGGAGCTGTTTTTT	CASSLLAGASGELFF
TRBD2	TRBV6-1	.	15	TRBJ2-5	TGTGCCAGCAGTGAAGCCCGACTAGCGTGGGCGACCCAGTACTTC	CASSEARLAWATQYF
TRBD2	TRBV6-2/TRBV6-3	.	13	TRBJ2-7	TGTGCCAGCAGCGGAGCGGGAGAGTACGAGCAGTACTTC	CASSGAGEYEQYF
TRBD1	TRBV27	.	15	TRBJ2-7	TGTGCCAGCAGTCCTGGATGGGGACAGGGCTACGAGCAGTACTTC	CASSPGWGQGYEQYF
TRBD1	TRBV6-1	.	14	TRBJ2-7	TGTGCCAGCAGTGAAGCGGGCAGGGGGTACGAGCAGTACTTC	CASSEAGRGYEQYF
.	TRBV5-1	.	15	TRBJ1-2	TGCGCCAGCAGCTTGGAGTTTACCAGTAACTATGGCTACACCTTC	CASSLEFTSNYGYTF
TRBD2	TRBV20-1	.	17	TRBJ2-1	TGCAGTGCTAGAGATCACCAGCGGGGGGATTCCTACAATGAGCAGTTCTTC	CSARDHQRGDSYNEQFF
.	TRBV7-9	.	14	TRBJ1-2	TGTGCCAGCAGCTTAGATATCGTGAACTATGGCTACACCTTC	CASSLDIVNYGYTF
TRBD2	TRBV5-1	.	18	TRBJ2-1	TGCGCCAGCAGCTTTTCCAGCGGGGGGGTTTCCCCCTACAATGAGCAGTTCTTC	CASSFSSGGVSPYNEQFF
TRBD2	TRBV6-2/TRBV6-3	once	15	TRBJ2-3	TGTGCCAGCAGTAGGACTAGCGAACCCACAGATACGCAGTATTTT	CASSRTSEPTDTQYF
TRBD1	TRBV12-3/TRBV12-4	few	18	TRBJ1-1	TGTGCCAGCAGTATCGCCGGGACAGGGGTCCGTAGGTGGACTGAAGCTTTCTTT	CASSIAGTGVRRWTEAFF
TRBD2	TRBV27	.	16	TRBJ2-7	TGTGCCAGCAGAATCGGGACTGGCGGGGGAAGCTACGAGCAGTACTTC	CASRIGTGGGSYEQYF
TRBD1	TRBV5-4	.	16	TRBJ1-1	TGTGCCAGCAGCTGGGACAGGGGGCGGATGAACACTGAAGCTTTCTTT	CASSWDRGRMNTEAFF
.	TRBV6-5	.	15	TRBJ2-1	TGTGCCAGCAGTTACCTGGGGGTTAACTACAATGAGCAGTTCTTC	CASSYLGVNYNEQFF
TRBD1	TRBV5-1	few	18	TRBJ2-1	TGCGCCAGCAGCTTGGACTTTTACCGGGACAGCGTATACAATGAGCAGTTCTTC	CASSLDFYRDSVYNEQFF
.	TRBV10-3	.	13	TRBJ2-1	TGTGCCATCAAGGCGGGGGCTAACAATGGGCAGTTCTTC	CAIKAGANNGQFF
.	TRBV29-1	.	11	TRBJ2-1	TGCAGCGTTACTGATATCCGTGAGCAGTTCTTC	CSVTDIREQFF
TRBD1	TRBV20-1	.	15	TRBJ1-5	TGCAGTGCTAGAGACTACAGGGGATACAATCAGCCCCAGCATTTT	CSARDYRGYNQPQHF
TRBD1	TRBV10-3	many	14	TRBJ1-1	TGTGCCATCAGGGGGGACAGGGTACGCACTGAAGCTTTCTTT	CAIRGDRVRTEAFF
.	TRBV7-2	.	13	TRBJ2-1	TGTGCCAGCACTAGGGCACTAAGGTCAGAGCAGTTCTTC	CASTRALRSEQFF
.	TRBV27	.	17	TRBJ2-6	TGTGCCAGCAGTTACTCCCACACATCGAGCGGGGCCAACGTCCTGACTTTC	CASSYSHTSSGANVLTF
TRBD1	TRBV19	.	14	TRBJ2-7	TGTGCCAGTACCAAATCCGGGACAGACTACGAGCAGTACTTC	CASTKSGTDYEQYF
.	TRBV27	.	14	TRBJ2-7	TGTGCCAGCAGGCAGGGCCCCACCTCCTACGAGCAGTACTTC	CASRQGPTSYEQYF
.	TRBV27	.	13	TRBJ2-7	TGTACCAGCAGTTCCGCGCCCTCCTACGAGCAGTACTTC	CTSSSAPSYEQYF
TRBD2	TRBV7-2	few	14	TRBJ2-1	TGTGCCAGCAGCCCGACTAGCGGGGCCAATGAGCAGTTCTTC	CASSPTSGANEQFF
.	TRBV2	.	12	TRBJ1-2	TGTGCCAGCAGTGCCCGAGCTAAGGGCTACACCTTC	CASSARAKGYTF
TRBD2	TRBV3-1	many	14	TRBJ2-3	TGTGCCAGCAGCCAAGGGCGGGGGGCCTATACGCAGTATTTT	CASSQGRGAYTQYF
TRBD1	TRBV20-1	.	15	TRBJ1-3	TGCAGTGCTAGGAGGACAGGGTGGGATGGAAACACCATATATTTT	CSARRTGWDGNTIYF
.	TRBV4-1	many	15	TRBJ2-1	TGCGCCAGCAGCCGGACCCTTGAGGGGGGGGCAACGAAGTTCTTC	CASSRTLEGGATKFF
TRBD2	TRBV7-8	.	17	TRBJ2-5	TGTGCCAGCAGCTTAAAACTAGCGGGGGAGATCCAAGAGACCCAGTACTTC	CASSLKLAGEIQETQYF
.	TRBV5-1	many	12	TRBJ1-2	TGCGCCAGCAGCGACAACAGGGACGGCTACACCTTC	CASSDNRDGYTF
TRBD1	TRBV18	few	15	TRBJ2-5	TGTGCCAGCTCACCAACAGGGGGCCGACAAGAGACCCAGTACTTC	CASSPTGGRQETQYF
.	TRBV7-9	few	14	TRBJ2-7	TGTGCCAGCACCGACAGCACCGTCTCCTACGAGCAGTACTTC	CASTDSTVSYEQYF
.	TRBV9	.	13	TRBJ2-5	TGTGCCAGCAGCGTAGGCCAAGGCCCGACCCAGTACTTC	CASSVGQGPTQYF
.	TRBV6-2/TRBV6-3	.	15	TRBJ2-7	TGTGCCAGCAGTTACTGGGACGGAAGCTCCTACGAGCAGTACTTC	CASSYWDGSSYEQYF
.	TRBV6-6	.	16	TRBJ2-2	TGTGCCAGCAGCTACACGGGGCGGGGTAACACCGGGGAGCTGTTTTTT	CASSYTGRGNTGELFF
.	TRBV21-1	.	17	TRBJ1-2	TGTGCCAGCAGTGAACCGGGACAGGGCAGTCTGTGGGCTGGCTACACCTTC	CASSEPGQGSLWAGYTF
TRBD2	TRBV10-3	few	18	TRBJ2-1	TGTGCCATCAGTGCAACGGGACTAGCGGGTCTAAGGTACAATGAGCAGTTCTTC	CAISATGLAGLRYNEQFF
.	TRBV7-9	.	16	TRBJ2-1	TGTGCCAGCAGCTCCCCCCTGGCGGGCTCCTACAATGAGCAGTTCTTC	CASSSPLAGSYNEQFF
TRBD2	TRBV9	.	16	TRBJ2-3	TGTGCCAGCAGCCCTCACGGGGGGGGTTCCACAGATACGCAGTATTTT	CASSPHGGGSTDTQYF
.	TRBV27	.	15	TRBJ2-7	TGTGCCAGCAGTTTAAGGGCTTCTACCCCCTACGAGCAGTACTTC	CASSLRASTPYEQYF
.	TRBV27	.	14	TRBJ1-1	TGTGCCAGCAGTTTTGGTCCCGTGAACACTGAAGCTTTCTTT	CASSFGPVNTEAFF
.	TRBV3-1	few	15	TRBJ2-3	TGTGCCAGCAGCCTTACGAGGAGGTCCACAGATACGCAGTATTTT	CASSLTRRSTDTQYF
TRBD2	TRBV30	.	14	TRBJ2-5	TGTGCCTTAGGACTAGCGGTCCTCACAGAGACCCAGTACTTC	CALGLAVLTETQYF
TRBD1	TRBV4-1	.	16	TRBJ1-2	TGCGCCAGCAGCCAAGACCGAAGTGACAGGGCCTATGACTACACCTTC	CASSQDRSDRAYDYTF
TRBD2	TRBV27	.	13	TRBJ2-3	TGTGCCAGCAGGCCCTTCGGGGGGGATACGCAGTATTTT	CASRPFGGDTQYF
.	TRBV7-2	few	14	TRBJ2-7	TGTGCCAGCAGCTTAGGGACAGTCGGCTACGAGCAGTACTTC	CASSLGTVGYEQYF
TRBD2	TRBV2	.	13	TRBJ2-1	TGTGCCAGCGGGGGGGAAACCTACAATGAGCAGTTCTTC	CASGGETYNEQFF
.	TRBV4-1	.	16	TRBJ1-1	TGCGCCAGCAGCCAAAAAATCCAGGAACTGAACACTGAAGCTTTCTTT	CASSQKIQELNTEAFF
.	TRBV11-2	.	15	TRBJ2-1	TGTGCCAGCAGCCAGACAAAGAAGTCCCACAATGAGCAGTTCTTC	CASSQTKKSHNEQFF
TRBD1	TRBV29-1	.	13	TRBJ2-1	TGCAGCGTTGAAGTATACAGGGGAAATGAGCAGTTCTTC	CSVEVYRGNEQFF
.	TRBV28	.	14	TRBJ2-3	TGTGCCAGCAGTATCACCGGGGCCACAGATACGCAGTATTTT	CASSITGATDTQYF